The 24 T cell receptor beta chains in this list originate from one sample, sequenced in a study of T cells in Graves' hyperthyroidism and ophthalmopathy. Amplification of TCR beta CDR3 regions was performed using RNA transcripts as template. The HTBI primer set served for first-round RT-PCR of the TCR CDR3. MiXCR was run by TCRdb on the multiplex PCR reads, yielding one entry per CDR3 protein. Seen here are roughly 98,000 distinct CDR3 sequences, approximately 42% observed once, and the top ten hold roughly 10%. Source material: peripheral blood or thyroid tissue (not recorded which). The source of these receptors is a woman aged 25 to 39 with Graves' hyperthyroidism.

Many counts were recorded for this clonotype. The gene calls are TRBV20-1 and TRBJ2-7, with 15 bases aligning to TRBD2. This CDR3 is built from 15 residues. The V segment lost 4 bases and the J segment 3 bases; nucleotides outside the gene matches: 4. Germline values: CDR1 DFQATT, CDR2 SNEGSKA (reference sequence). CDR3 protein: CSAKGLAGGDYEQYF. The CDR3 DNA reads TGCAGTGCTAAGGGACTAGCGGGAGGTGACTACGAGCAGTACTTC.

This clonotype was counted only a few times. The chain has TRBV7-2 and TRBJ1-1; D is possibly TRBD1 (6 bases). Trimming left V 5 bases short and J 0 bases short, with 13 bases between. This CDR3 comprises 15 residues. Germline CDR1 reads SGHTA; CDR2 reads FQGNSA. The CDR3 sequence: CASSRGGMMNTEAFF. In DNA form, the CDR3 reads TGTGCCAGCAGCAGGGGGGGGATGATGAACACTGAAGCTTTCTTT.

About this clonotype: The conserved closing phenylalanine or tryptophan is absent in this CDR3, likely reflecting a read error. The DNA is left out, because the CDR3 cannot be placed on it with certainty; the CDR3 is given as TCRdb lists it. The rearrangement links TRBV24-1 to TRBJ1-3. Counting both end residues, the CDR3 totals 9 amino acids. The germline V gene encodes CDR1 KGHDR and CDR2 SFDVKD. The CDR3 protein is CATRAHRDT.

This clonotype has only one observation. The chain links TRBV7-9 to TRBJ2-5; either TRBD1 or TRBD2 may fit D (5 bases each). V lost 8 bases and J lost 5, with 15 bases in between. The CDR3 spans 13 residues. The V gene's germline CDR1 is SEHNR and CDR2 FQNEAQ (reference sequence). The CDR3 bases are TGTGCCAGCGGCTGGGACGACGGGGAGACCCAGTACTTC. Residues: CASGWDDGETQYF.

This clonotype has at least ten counts. The CDR3 reads CASSLVNRESEQYF. The CDR3 DNA sequence: TGTGCCAGCAGCCTTGTGAACAGGGAAAGCGAGCAGTACTTC. The chain employs TRBV14 and TRBJ2-7; D may be TRBD1 (6 bases). CDR3 size: 14 residues. Germline CDR1 is SGHDN and CDR2 is FVKESK. Trimming pared 4 bases from V and 6 bases from J, leaving 16 bases between.

This clonotype has ten or more counts. The chain is built from TRBV7-8 and TRBJ1-6, with a weak D call TRBD1 (6 bases). The CDR3 contains 17 residues. Germline loops: CDR1 SGHVS, CDR2 FQNEAQ. V was cut by 5 bases and J by 0 bases, with 14 bases left in between. The CDR3 region is CASSVDSLSSYNSPLHF. Written as DNA, the CDR3 is TGTGCCAGCAGCGTGGACAGCTTAAGCTCCTATAATTCACCCCTCCACTTT.

The chain couples TRBV12-3 or TRBV12-4 to TRBJ2-3; TRBD1 or TRBD2 may be the D gene (6 bases each). The CDR3 length is 15 residues. The V end lost 6 bases, the J end lost 0 bases, and 13 bases lay between the germline ends. CDR3 DNA sequence: TGTGCCAGCAGCCAAGTGGGGGGCAGCACAGATACGCAGTATTTT. It specifies CASSQVGGSTDTQYF.

This clonotype has at least ten counts. The genes are TRBV11-3 and TRBJ2-7; TRBD2 matches 10 bases. V lost 3 bases and J lost 2; bases outside the gene matches: 4. The germline V gene has CDR1 SGHNT and CDR2 YENEEA. CDR3 size: 15 residues. As DNA, the CDR3 is TGTGCCAGCAGCTTTTCTAGCGGGAGTGCCTACGAGCAGTACTTC. This encodes CASSFSSGSAYEQYF.

In this sample, this clonotype turned up a few times. This may stem from a read error, because a much larger clone lies one nucleotide away. The rearrangement uses TRBV7-3 and TRBJ2-2; maybe TRBD2 (5 bases). CDR1 is SGHTA and CDR2 is FQGTGA in the germline V gene. The CDR3 length is 15 residues. CDR3 nucleotide sequence: TGTGCCAGCAGCTTAACGGGAATGGTTACCGGGGAGCGGTTTTTT. It yields the protein CASSLTGMVTGERFF.

To note about this clonotype: The DNA is left out, because the CDR3 cannot be placed on it with certainty; the CDR3 is given as TCRdb lists it. The rearrangement joins TRBV29-1 to TRBJ2-7. The CDR3 sequence runs 12 residues, both termini included. Germline V gene lookup returns CDR1 SQVTM and CDR2 ANQGSEA. The chain's CDR3 is CSVGDGSYEQYF.

The V call is TRBV2, the J call TRBJ2-2; D uncertain. Germline V lookup: CDR1 SNHLY, CDR2 FYNNEI. Trimming left V 5 bases short and J 7 bases short, with 11 bases between. This CDR3 has 13 residues. As DNA, the CDR3 is TGTGCCAGCAGTTACTCGAAGGACGGGGAGCTGTTTTTT. This gives the protein CASSYSKDGELFF.

In this sample, this clonotype turned up many times. J is TRBJ2-5 and V is TRBV5-1, with D uncertain. The ends were cut back, 0 bases at V and 7 bases at J, with 10 bases in the middle. The CDR3 spans 13 residues. Germline CDR1 is SGHRS and CDR2 is YFSETQ. CDR3 DNA: TGCGCCAGCAGCTTGGGGGTCGGCGGGACCCAGTACTTC. This sequence encodes CASSLGVGGTQYF.

This clonotype has a single count. Being one base from a much bigger clone, this may be a read error. The rearrangement joins TRBV9 to TRBJ2-3; 9 bases map to TRBD2. Trimming took 3 bases from V and 2 from J; bases not matched to a gene: 7. CDR1 is SGDLS, CDR2 YYNGEE, per germline. CDR3 length: 16 amino acids. The CDR3: CASSALAGRPTDTQYF. DNA of the CDR3: TGTGCCAGCAGCGCTCTAGCGGGACGGCCCACAGATACGCAGTATTTT.

This clonotype has a count of ten or more. The rearrangement links TRBV28 to TRBJ1-1; 7 nucleotides align to TRBD1. Losses at the gene ends were 6 bases for V and 6 bases for J; bases not matched to a gene: 4. CDR3 length: 12 amino acids. Germline V gene sequence: CDR1 MDHEN, CDR2 SYDVKM. CDR3 protein: CASSPDRAEAFF. The CDR3 nucleotides read TGTGCCAGCAGCCCTGACAGGGCTGAAGCTTTCTTT.

This clonotype was observed at least ten times. The chain couples TRBV5-4 to TRBJ2-5; perhaps TRBD2 as D (7 bases). Germline V gene data show CDR1 as SGHNT and CDR2 as YYREEE (reference sequence). V dropped 4 bases and J dropped 5 bases, with 21 bases sitting between them. The CDR3 is 16 amino acids. As DNA, the CDR3 is TGTGCCAGCAGCCTCGGAGGGCGGGGGCCAGGGGAGACCCAGTACTTC. Translation gives CASSLGGRGPGETQYF.

Turning to this clonotype: This sequence may be a read error, since a much larger clone differs from it by one base. Here the CDR3 omits its conserved ending phenylalanine or tryptophan, so a read error is the likely source. The V call is TRBV7-2, the J call TRBJ1-6, with a weak D call TRBD1 (6 bases). CDR3 length equals 15 residues. Germline loops: CDR1 SGHTA, CDR2 FQGNSA. Trimming stripped 6 bases from V and 8 bases from J, with 17 bases between. In DNA form, the CDR3 reads TGTGCCAGCAGTTTATTAACAGGGCAGGATTCACCCCTCCACCTT. This gives the protein CASSLLTGQDSPLHL.

This clonotype was picked up one time. The J gene is TRBJ1-1, the V gene TRBV2; no definite D call. V shed 5 bases and J shed 5 bases, with 24 bases lying between them. The CDR3 spans 17 residues. Germline loops: CDR1 SNHLY, CDR2 FYNNEI. CDR3 DNA sequence: TGTGCCAGCAGTCCTAGTCAGGTGAGCGGATGGTGGACTGAAGCTTTCTTT. Translation gives CASSPSQVSGWWTEAFF.

This chain links TRBV7-6 with TRBJ1-2; 9 nucleotides line up with TRBD1. After removal of 5 bases from V and 10 bases from J, the junction contained 20 bases not matched to a gene. This CDR3 is 17 amino acids long. Germline lookup yields CDR1 SGHVS and CDR2 FNYEAQ. The CDR3 DNA follows: TGTGCCAGCAGCCCTAGGGGACAGGGAGCTGTCAAAGCGGACTACACCTTC. The encoded protein is CASSPRGQGAVKADYTF.

This clonotype showed up many times. The chain joins TRBV7-9 to TRBJ2-7; 10 nucleotides match TRBD1. With V trimmed by 5 bases and J by 7 bases, 11 bases remained unmatched. Germline CDR1 reads SEHNR; CDR2 reads FQNEAQ (reference sequence). The CDR3 length is 15 residues. CDR3 nucleotides: TGTGCCAGCAGCCCCCGGGACAGGGGCTTCTTGGAGCAGTACTTC. Translation gives CASSPRDRGFLEQYF.

The chain employs TRBV2 and TRBJ2-5; 7 bases line up with TRBD2. Looked up from germline, CDR1 is SNHLY and CDR2 is FYNNEI. CDR3 length: 14 residues. After removal of 4 bases from V and 9 bases from J, the junction contained 11 bases not matched to a gene. The DNA for the CDR3 is TGTGCCAGCAGTGGGGGACTACCTCTACAGCCCCAGTACTTC. This encodes CASSGGLPLQPQYF. The whole variable domain, filled in from reference TRBV2 and TRBJ2-5, reads EPEVTQTPSHQVTQMGQEVILRCVPISNHLYFYWYRQILGQKVEFLVSFYNNEISEKSEIFDDQFSVERPDGSNFTLKIRSTKLEDSAMYFCASSGGLPLQPQYFGPGTRLLVL.

The table lists this clonotype with many counts. The V gene is TRBV7-9, the J gene TRBJ1-2; D remains unclear. Trimming took 7 bases from V and 4 from J, leaving 19 bases between them. There are 15 residues in the CDR3. Germline values: CDR1 SEHNR, CDR2 FQNEAQ (reference sequence). CDR3 amino acids: CASTESLKESYGYTF. The CDR3 coding sequence is TGTGCCAGCACCGAGTCCCTGAAGGAAAGCTATGGCTACACCTTC. The whole variable domain, filled in from reference TRBV7-9 and TRBJ1-2, reads DTGVSQNPRHKITKRGQNVTFRCDPISEHNRLYWYRQTLGQGPEFLTYFQNEAQLEKSRLLSDRFSAERPKGSFSTLEIQRTEQGDSAMYLCASTESLKESYGYTFGSGTRLTVV.

J is TRBJ2-5 and V is TRBV12-3 or TRBV12-4; 7 bases agree with TRBD2. With 0 bases clipped from V and 5 bases from J, the junction kept 9 bases outside the gene matches. CDR3 size: 16 residues. The CDR3 nucleotides read TGTGCCAGCAGTTTAGCGCTGGGAGGGCCTGGCGAGACCCAGTACTTC. Its translation is CASSLALGGPGETQYF.

The V gene is TRBV5-1, the J gene TRBJ2-7; either TRBD1 or TRBD2 may fit D (5 bases each). Per the germline V gene, CDR1 is SGHRS and CDR2 is YFSETQ. The CDR3 contains 13 residues. V was cut by 2 bases and J by 5 bases, with 11 bases left in between. The CDR3 nucleotides are TGCGCCAGCAGCTTCTCGGGACGCCACGAGCAGTACTTC. It yields the protein CASSFSGRHEQYF.

This clonotype has a count of ten or more. The chain uses TRBV7-9 and TRBJ2-3; TRBD1 might be the D (6 bases). V was shortened by 1 base and J by 2 bases, with 7 bases between the two germline ends. This CDR3 comprises 14 residues. The V gene's germline CDR1 is SEHNR and CDR2 FQNEAQ (reference sequence). CDR3 sequence: CASSLGGPTDTQYF. For the CDR3, the DNA is TGTGCCAGCAGCTTAGGGGGGCCCACAGATACGCAGTATTTT. Variable domain in full (rest from reference TRBV7-9 and TRBJ2-3): DTGVSQNPRHKITKRGQNVTFRCDPISEHNRLYWYRQTLGQGPEFLTYFQNEAQLEKSRLLSDRFSAERPKGSFSTLEIQRTEQGDSAMYLCASSLGGPTDTQYFGPGTRLTVL.